This TCR beta chain was observed in a study of OX40 agonist ivuxolimab in advanced cancers. Across the study: Those enrolled were about 82% male, with a mean age of about 60 years and ages from roughly 20 to 85. Prior checkpoint blockade (anti-PD-1, anti-PD-L1 or anti-CTLA-4) was permitted; around 37% had it.

Cycle 7 day 1, cycle 4 day 1, and baseline were the timepoints at which blood was sampled. Assay: immunoSEQ multiplex PCR; the TCRdb copy retains only in-frame clones and omits some. The sample yields 70,000 to 85,000 clones, 86% seen once. Looked up from germline, CDR1 is SEHNR and CDR2 is FQNEAQ (reference sequence). The CDR3 consists of 15 residues. With 2 bases removed from V and 4 bases from J, the gap between germline ends came to 13 bases. Sequences were derived from CD4+ or CD8+ T cells sorted from blood, sampled in a trial of the OX40 agonist ivuxolimab. The chain joins TRBV7-9 to TRBJ2-3; TRBD2 is a possible D gene (6 bases). The origin of this receptor is an adult with an advanced solid tumor such as melanoma, head and neck, liver or kidney cancer. CDR3 bases: TGTGCCAGCAGCTTAACGGGAGTAGAGGCAGATACGCAGTATTTT. Translating it yields CASSLTGVEADTQYF.